This T cell receptor (beta chain) originates from a study of cytomegalovirus exposure and HLA in healthy donors. 60 Vbeta and 13 Jbeta primers were used in PCR. Clones were read by immunoSEQ multiplex PCR, and TCRdb kept only the in-frame ones, dropping some. Of about 130,000 clones in the sample, around four fifths are singletons; the top ten hold 2.1%. The table lists this clone with a few counts. The clonotype comes from a woman aged 40-49 years in good health and CMV-seropositive. Sequencing was performed on PBMCs.

CDR3 coding DNA: TGTGCCAGCTCACTGACAGGGGAGAATTCACCCCTCCACTTT. It is translated as CASSLTGENSPLHF. The rearrangement uses TRBV18 and TRBJ1-6; 8 nucleotides line up with TRBD1. Germline V gene data show CDR1 as KGHSH and CDR2 as LQKENI. The CDR3 length is 14 residues. The V and J ends lost 4 bases and 7 bases, in that order; junction bases with no gene match: 3.